Listed below are T cell receptor beta chains from one sample, sequenced in a study of Ad26.COV2.S vaccination and SARS-CoV-2 variants. The method was immunoSEQ multiplex PCR; TCRdb's version includes in-frame clones alone and lacks a portion of them. The table has fewer than 400,000 clones, 85% to 90% seen once. Sequencing was performed on peripheral blood, taken in a trial of Ad26.COV2.S vaccine versus placebo. The source of these receptors is a person aged 18 to 65 who received the Ad26.COV2.S COVID-19 vaccine or a placebo. Each CDR3 is given with its conserved first and last residue. D genes are given only for firm matches. Not all rows give a size; the values are once, few, many and, for expanded clones, a class.

TRBJ2-5 | TRBD1 | TRBV9 | 15 | . | TGTGCCAGCAGCCCCAACAGGGGGCGAGGAGAGACCCAGTACTTC | CASSPNRGRGETQYF
TRBJ1-1 | . | TRBV9 | 15 | . | TGTGCCAGCACCGAATCGGGACACAGCAACACTGAAGCTTTCTTT | CASTESGHSNTEAFF
TRBJ1-1 | TRBD1 | TRBV19 | 16 | . | TGTGCCAGTAGTCCTATTACGGGACAGGGATACACTGAAGCTTTCTTT | CASSPITGQGYTEAFF
TRBJ1-1 | . | TRBV6-5 | 11 | . | TGTGCCAGTGGGGGGGACACTGAAGCTTTCTTT | CASGGDTEAFF
TRBJ2-1 | . | TRBV28 | 17 | . | TGTGCCAGCAGTTTTGCAGGGGCGCAAAGCTCCTACAATGAGCAGTTCTTC | CASSFAGAQSSYNEQFF
TRBJ1-1 | . | TRBV7-2 | 16 | . | TGTGCCAGCAGCTTAGCCCCGTCGACAGTGAACACTGAAGCTTTCTTT | CASSLAPSTVNTEAFF
TRBJ1-1 | . | TRBV7-2 | 14 | . | TGTGCCAGCAGCTTAGTATGGGAAAGAACTGAAGCTTTCTTT | CASSLVWERTEAFF
TRBJ2-7 | . | TRBV5-1 | 14 | . | TGCGCCAGCAGCTTGGGGGGTCTTTCTTACGAGCAGTACTTC | CASSLGGLSYEQYF
TRBJ1-4 | . | TRBV18 | 14 | . | TGTGCCAGCTCACCCGACAGAAGCAATGAAAAACTGTTTTTT | CASSPDRSNEKLFF
TRBJ1-2 | . | TRBV3-1/TRBV3-2 | 16 | few | TGTGCCAGCAGCCCACCCGACGGGGTAGTTGGGGTTGGCTACACCTTC | CASSPPDGVVGVGYTF
TRBJ2-2 | . | TRBV5-4 | 13 | . | TGTGCCAGCACCCCTCAGGGCTACGGGGAGCTGTTTTTT | CASTPQGYGELFF
TRBJ2-5 | . | TRBV9 | 13 | . | TGTGCCAGCAGCCCCCGAGTAGGAGAGACCCAGTACTTC | CASSPRVGETQYF
TRBJ2-7 | . | TRBV5-5 | 14 | . | TGTGCCAGCAGCTTGGTCACTATCTCCTACGAGCAGTACTTC | CASSLVTISYEQYF
TRBJ1-1 | . | TRBV30 | 12 | once | TGTGCCTGGAGTAATTTTGTAAGGAAAGCTTTCTTT | CAWSNFVRKAFF
TRBJ2-7 | TRBD1 | TRBV7-2 | 16 | . | TGTGCCAGCAGCTTAGTTGGGACAGGTCCTTTTTACGAGCAGTACTTC | CASSLVGTGPFYEQYF
TRBJ1-6 | TRBD1 | TRBV6-6 | 14 | . | TGTGCCAGCAGTTCGGACAGGGAGAATTCACCCCTCCACTTT | CASSSDRENSPLHF
TRBJ1-1 | . | TRBV21-1 | 16 | . | TGTGCCAGCAGCAAAGGGGATGACTCGGGAAACACTGAAGCTTTCTTT | CASSKGDDSGNTEAFF
TRBJ1-2 | . | TRBV7-2 | 13 | once | TGTGCCAGCAGCCGTTCCACAGGGCTCGGCTACACCTTC | CASSRSTGLGYTF
TRBJ2-1 | TRBD1 | TRBV7-9 | 16 | . | TGTGCCAGCAGCTTAGCGAAGGGGGCCTATAACAATGAGCAGTTCTTC | CASSLAKGAYNNEQFF
TRBJ2-4 | . | TRBV11-3 | 15 | . | TGTGCCAGCAGCTCCTGGTTATTAGCCAAAAACATTCAGTACTTC | CASSSWLLAKNIQYF
TRBJ2-1 | TRBD1 | TRBV15 | 14 | . | TGTGCCACCAGCGCGGGACAGGGCTACAATGAGCAGTTCTTC | CATSAGQGYNEQFF
TRBJ1-2 | TRBD1 | TRBV6-2/TRBV6-3 | 14 | . | TGTGCCAGCAGTCAGGGGGATTCTAACTATGGCTACACCTTC | CASSQGDSNYGYTF
TRBJ2-1 | TRBD1 | TRBV19 | 12 | . | TGTGCCAGTAGGGACAGGTTCAATGAGCAGTTCTTC | CASRDRFNEQFF
TRBJ1-5 | TRBD1 | TRBV5-8 | 16 | . | TGTGCCAGCAGTTCACACTGGACAGGGGGTAATCAGCCCCAGCATTTT | CASSSHWTGGNQPQHF
TRBJ1-4 | . | TRBV28 | 16 | . | TGTGCCAGCAGACGCCCGGGGACATTCGAAACCGAAAAACTGTTTTTT | CASRRPGTFETEKLFF
TRBJ1-5 | . | TRBV12-3/TRBV12-4 | 13 | . | TGTGCCAGCAGTTTCTCCAGTCGCCAGCCCCAGCATTTT | CASSFSSRQPQHF
TRBJ2-2 | . | TRBV9 | 15 | . | TGTGCCAGCAGCGTAGTCGCGGCGAACACCGGGGAGCTGTTTTTT | CASSVVAANTGELFF
TRBJ1-1 | . | TRBV21-1 | 13 | . | TGTGCCAGCAGCAAAGTCAGGGACACTGAAGCTTTCTTT | CASSKVRDTEAFF
TRBJ1-5 | . | TRBV5-6 | 14 | . | TGTGCCAGCAGCTTTCGTGGGGGGGATCAGCCCCAGCATTTT | CASSFRGGDQPQHF
TRBJ2-3 | . | TRBV4-3 | 18 | . | TGCGCCAGCAGCCAAGAGGCCATGAAGAGGGGGGCGACAGATACGCAGTATTTT | CASSQEAMKRGATDTQYF
TRBJ2-1 | . | TRBV14 | 14 | . | TGTGCCAGCAGCCGATTTCGGGCCGTGAATGAGCAGTTCTTC | CASSRFRAVNEQFF
TRBJ1-2 | . | TRBV5-4 | 13 | . | TGTGCCAGCAGCCCGGACAGAACGTATGGCTACACCTTC | CASSPDRTYGYTF
TRBJ2-1 | TRBD2 | TRBV4-1 | 19 | once | TGCGCCACCGAAGGAACCGGGACTAGCGGGGGGGCCGTATTGGGTGAGCAGTTCTTC | CATEGTGTSGGAVLGEQFF
TRBJ2-3 | TRBD2 | TRBV5-1 | 15 | few | TGCGCCAGCAGGATCGGGACTACCCTAACAGATACGCAGTATTTT | CASRIGTTLTDTQYF
TRBJ1-2 | TRBD1 | TRBV5-1 | 18 | . | TGCGCCAGCAGCTACACCACCGGGACAGGGGGAGTAAACTATGGCTACACCTTC | CASSYTTGTGGVNYGYTF
TRBJ2-2 | . | TRBV7-8 | 14 | once | TGTGCCAGCAGCTTACGGCTTAACACCGGGGAGCTGTTTTTT | CASSLRLNTGELFF
TRBJ1-4 | . | TRBV4-3 | 16 | . | TGCGCCAGCAGCCAGGATACAGGGAAGACGGATGAAAAACTGTTTTTT | CASSQDTGKTDEKLFF
TRBJ1-5 | . | TRBV2 | 15 | . | TGTGCCAGCAGTGAAGGAAAGACACACAATCAGCCCCAGCATTTT | CASSEGKTHNQPQHF
TRBJ2-5 | . | TRBV4-2 | 15 | . | TGTGCCAGCAGCCGTATAGCGGAGGGGCAAGAGACCCAGTACTTC | CASSRIAEGQETQYF
TRBJ2-2 | . | TRBV28 | 11 | once | TGTGCCAGCAACGGGATCGGGGAGCTGTTTTTT | CASNGIGELFF
TRBJ2-1 | TRBD2 | TRBV7-3 | 15 | once | TGTGCCAGCAGCCCGGACGGGACTAGGGGTAATGAGCAGTTCTTC | CASSPDGTRGNEQFF
TRBJ2-1 | TRBD2 | TRBV7-6 | 16 | . | TGTGCCAGCAGCCTGGGGCTAGCGGGAGGAATGCATGAGCAGTTCTTC | CASSLGLAGGMHEQFF
TRBJ2-5 | . | TRBV18 | 12 | once | TGTGCCAGCTCCCCCGGACAAGAGACCCAGTACTTC | CASSPGQETQYF
TRBJ1-2 | . | TRBV6-5 | 13 | . | TGTGCCAGCACCCCGCCGGGCAGGAATGGCTACACCTTC | CASTPPGRNGYTF
TRBJ2-1 | TRBD2 | TRBV12-3/TRBV12-4 | 13 | . | TGTGCCAGCAGTTTAGGGACTAGCGTTGAGCAGTTCTTC | CASSLGTSVEQFF
TRBJ1-6 | . | TRBV5-1 | 14 | . | TGCGCCAGCAGGAATACAGGGAACAATTCACCCCTCCACTTT | CASRNTGNNSPLHF